The source of this T cell receptor beta chain is a study of cytomegalovirus exposure and HLA in healthy donors. In the study overall: Within an early data release were about 90 million unique TCRs drawn from HLA-typed donors.

This PCR relied on a set of 60 Vbeta primers and 13 Jbeta primers. Generated by immunoSEQ multiplex PCR, the TCRdb table keeps only in-frame clones and is missing some. The repertoire includes roughly 200,000 clones, about 85% of them detected once, and about 1% sits in the top ten. The germline gives CDR1 SGHRS, CDR2 YFSETQ. There are 13 residues in the CDR3. V was clipped by 4 bases and J by 2 bases, with 9 bases between them. This clonotype was sampled from a boy aged 2-9 years in good health and CMV-seronegative. The sequencing sample was made of PBMCs. The V call is TRBV5-1, the J call TRBJ1-2; a weak D match, TRBD1 (5 bases). The CDR3 bases are TGCGCCAGCAGCGAGCAGGGAAACTATGGCTACACCTTC. This codes for CASSEQGNYGYTF.